This T cell receptor (beta chain) appears in the sequencing data of a study of Ad26.COV2.S vaccination and SARS-CoV-2 variants. The table came from immunoSEQ multiplex PCR; TCRdb's copy has only in-frame clones and leaves some out. The profile shows 350,000 to 400,000 clones, about nine tenths of them singletons. As for treatment: 15 to 20 received Ad26.COV2.S at low or high dose, single or two shots; about five received placebo; per-sample allocation not given. Samples came from day 63 after the first vaccine or placebo injection. CDR3 length equals 15 residues. Germline assignment: CDR1 LNHDA and CDR2 SQIVND (reference sequence). The trim removed 5 bases at V and 5 bases at J, leaving 5 bases unmatched. This clone was recorded only once.

The V gene is TRBV19, the J gene TRBJ2-1, with 11 nucleotides matching TRBD2. The source of this sequence is a person between 18 and 65 years old who received the Ad26.COV2.S COVID-19 vaccine or a placebo. Sequencing was performed on peripheral blood, taken in a trial of Ad26.COV2.S vaccine versus placebo. CDR3 in DNA: TGTGCCAGTAGTGACCTAGCGGGAGGACACAATGAGCAGTTCTTC. Translated: CASSDLAGGHNEQFF.